A selection of T cell receptor beta chains follows, all from one sample in a study of CD8+ T cells in alopecia areata. Measured with immunoSEQ multiplex PCR; TCRdb has only the in-frame clones, and not every one. The profile shows more than 95,000 clones, less than 75% of them singletons. The source was CD8+ T cells sorted from blood, collected at week 4, from a patient treated with tofacitinib. The receptors come from a human donor with alopecia areata. Each CDR3 is given with its conserved first and last residue. Fields, in order: J gene, V gene, CDR3 protein.

>TRBJ1-1|TRBV5-1
CASSEEVRNTEAFF
>TRBJ1-5|TRBV7-8
CASSLTGGSSQPQHF
>TRBJ2-2|TRBV29-1
CSVERGDTGELFF
>TRBJ2-5|TRBV29-1
CSGLPYRDQETQYF
>TRBJ2-1|TRBV15
CATSTTTEPSSYNEQFF
>TRBJ1-5|TRBV6-5
CASSSTGQGGNQPQHF
>TRBJ2-7|TRBV29-1
CSATGTAYYEQYF
>TRBJ2-7|TRBV2
CASSGTGTYEQYF
>TRBJ1-5|TRBV11-1
CASSLGSSDQPQHF
>TRBJ2-2|TRBV29-1
CSVENTGELFF
>TRBJ2-7|TRBV29-1
CSVAAKGYEQYF
>TRBJ2-1|TRBV4-1
CASSRGWSGEDNEQFF
>TRBJ1-2|TRBV4-1
CASSQAQGQATGAF